The 14 T cell receptor beta chains below all came from one sample that was sequenced in a study of T-cell reconstitution after alpha-beta-depleted transplantation in children. As it was prepared, the TCRbeta library received unique molecular identifiers. TCRdb analysed the PCR reads with MiXCR anew, one entry per CDR3 protein. The sample has 250,000 to 300,000 distinct CDR3 sequences; 9.5% to 13% are singletons. The specimen comprised PBMCs, sampled before TCRalphabeta/CD19-depleted stem cell transplant. These receptors were collected from a boy younger than two with acute myeloid leukemia, due to receive a stem cell transplant.

The sample holds many counts of this clonotype. The chain couples TRBV9 to TRBJ2-2; D unresolved. The ends were cut back, 0 bases at V and 3 bases at J, with 3 bases in the middle. CDR3 length equals 13 residues. Germline V gene lookup returns CDR1 SGDLS and CDR2 YYNGEE. The chain's CDR3 is CASSVVYTGELFF. CDR3 bases: TGTGCCAGCAGCGTAGTATACACCGGGGAGCTGTTTTTT.

The rearrangement uses TRBV12-3 or TRBV12-4 and TRBJ2-7; TRBD2 matches 10 bases. The J segment lost 6 bases and the V segment lost 7 bases, leaving 9 bases of the junction unmatched. This CDR3 has 14 residues. CDR3 nucleotide sequence: TGTGCCAGCACCAAAGCGGGAGGGCCCCTCGAGCAGTACTTC. Amino acids: CASTKAGGPLEQYF.

This chain joins TRBV9 and TRBJ2-5, with 7 bases identical to TRBD2. The CDR3 contains 14 residues. CDR1 is SGDLS and CDR2 is YYNGEE in the germline V gene. The V and J ends lost 4 bases and 5 bases, in that order; junction bases with no gene match: 8. The CDR3 reads CASSFGPGGETQYF. DNA of the CDR3: TGTGCCAGCAGCTTCGGACCCGGGGGGGAGACCCAGTACTTC.

This clonotype was counted ten times or more. The chain couples TRBV12-3 or TRBV12-4 to TRBJ1-1; 8 nucleotides agree with TRBD1. J lost 5 bases, V lost 6 bases, and 5 bases had no gene match. The CDR3 contains 13 residues. CDR3 residues: CASRGQGGTEAFF. CDR3 bases: TGTGCCAGCAGAGGACAGGGAGGTACTGAAGCTTTCTTT.

This clonotype was seen repeatedly, ten times or more. The CDR3 region is CASSLAQLSSYEQYF. In DNA, the CDR3 is TGTGCCAGCAGTTTGGCTCAACTCTCCTCCTACGAGCAGTACTTC. This sequence joins TRBV12-3 or TRBV12-4 and TRBJ2-7; D ambiguous. This CDR3 comprises 15 residues. Trimming cost V 3 bases and J 0 bases, with 12 bases left between them.

This clonotype was found many times. The genes are TRBV6-1 and TRBJ2-1; 7 nucleotides agree with TRBD1. J was trimmed by 4 bases and V by 6 bases; bases with no gene match: 9. The germline CDR1 and CDR2 sequences are MNHNS and SASEGT. CDR3 length: 15 amino acids. Written as DNA, the CDR3 is TGTGCCAGCAGCCAGGGGACAGTTCTTTACAATGAGCAGTTCTTC. Its protein product is CASSQGTVLYNEQFF.

This clonotype was detected many times. The chain couples TRBV6-5 to TRBJ2-1, with D perhaps TRBD2 (7 bases). The CDR3 contains 15 residues. V was trimmed by 2 bases and J by 2 bases, leaving 10 bases between them. CDR1 and CDR2 (germline): MNHEY, SVGAGI. This CDR3 reads CASSYGGAPYNEQFF. The CDR3 nucleotides read TGTGCCAGCAGTTACGGGGGGGCCCCCTACAATGAGCAGTTCTTC.

This rearrangement joins TRBV12-3 or TRBV12-4 to TRBJ2-1; the match to TRBD2 covers 8 bases. The CDR3 runs to 15 residues. The trim removed 7 bases at V and 0 bases at J, leaving 5 bases unmatched. The CDR3 loop reads CASILGLGSYNEQFF. The DNA for the CDR3 is TGTGCCAGCATCCTGGGACTAGGCTCCTACAATGAGCAGTTCTTC.

This clonotype was counted many times. CDR3 in amino acids: CASSRISSVQYF. Written as DNA, the CDR3 is TGTGCCAGCAGCCGTATTAGCTCGGTTCAGTACTTC. This sequence joins TRBV12-3 or TRBV12-4 and TRBJ2-4; D is uncertain. With 6 bases removed from V and 11 bases from J, the gap between germline ends came to 14 bases. CDR3 size: 12 residues.

This clonotype was picked up a small number of times. This chain connects TRBV5-5 to TRBJ2-6, with D maybe TRBD2 (5 bases). Germline values: CDR1 SGHKS, CDR2 YYEKEE (reference sequence). V gave up 1 base and J gave up 3 bases, with 11 bases separating them. The CDR3 is 16 residues long. The CDR3 reads CASSLLGAGGANVLTF. The CDR3, as DNA: TGTGCCAGCAGCTTGCTGGGAGCAGGTGGGGCCAACGTCCTGACTTTC.

This clonotype showed up many times. V gene TRBV10-3 combines with J gene TRBJ2-5; D is unresolved. V lost 8 bases to trimming and J lost 2 bases, with 9 bases between them. The CDR3 has 12 residues. CDR1 is ENHRY, CDR2 SYGVKD, per germline. The CDR3 DNA sequence: TGTGCCATCGGGCAGGCACAAGAGACCCAGTACTTC. Its protein product is CAIGQAQETQYF.

At least ten counts were recorded for this clonotype. This chain connects TRBV20-1 to TRBJ2-7; D gene ambiguous. The germline V and J ends were trimmed by 8 bases and 5 bases, with 22 bases remaining between them. This CDR3 contains 14 residues. The germline V gene encodes CDR1 DFQATT and CDR2 SNEGSKA (reference sequence). The CDR3 coding sequence is TGCAGTCTGTTAGCACCCTTGCATTTCAACGAGCAGTACTTC. Translated: CSLLAPLHFNEQYF.

V usage is TRBV5-4 and J usage is TRBJ2-3, with TRBD2 matching over 7 bases. Looked up from germline, CDR1 is SGHNT and CDR2 is YYREEE (reference sequence). The CDR3 has 15 amino acids. The V gene end was trimmed by 4 bases and the J gene end by 5 bases; junction bases not matched to a gene: 10. The CDR3 region is CASSRGGGGGDTQYF. CDR3 DNA sequence: TGTGCCAGCAGCCGGGGAGGCGGGGGAGGAGATACGCAGTATTTT.

The chain joins TRBV12-3 or TRBV12-4 to TRBJ2-3, with 7 bases lining up with TRBD1. The CDR3 loop spans 17 amino acids. Losses at the gene ends were 4 bases for V and 0 bases for J; bases not matched to a gene: 10. CDR3 bases: TGTGCCAGCAGTTCCAGGGACAGATTCTCTAGCACAGATACGCAGTATTTT. This gives the protein CASSSRDRFSSTDTQYF.